The rows below give T cell receptor beta chains drawn from one sample of a study of CD8 T cells in Susac syndrome. TCRdb reprocessed the immunoSEQ multiplex PCR reads with MiXCR, giving one entry per CDR3 protein. The sample includes around 170,000 distinct CDR3 sequences, around 93% seen only once; the top ten take less than 0.2%. Input material: CD8+ T cells from PBMCs. The receptors come from a human donor with Susac syndrome. Both conserved end residues are part of each CDR3. A D gene is named only where the DNA matches it firmly. Clone size appears in some rows only: once, few, many, or a class for an expanded clone.

clone_size | v_call | d_call | cdr3_aa
NA | TRBV2 | NA | CASSVVAVLYEQYF
NA | TRBV20-1 | NA | CSARADYPNSPLHF
NA | TRBV30 | NA | CAWSVVRSAEAFF
NA | TRBV9 | NA | CASSADGWANVLTF
NA | TRBV5-6 | TRBD1 | CASSSGTGLAGELFF
NA | TRBV13 | NA | CASSLSGLSSYEQYF
NA | TRBV10-3 | TRBD2 | CAIRGTIYNEQFF
NA | TRBV30 | NA | CAWTPTLNSPLHF
once | TRBV2 | NA | CASMGRGMLNTEAFF
NA | TRBV27 | TRBD2 | CASSPGVAGTNEQYF
NA | TRBV28 | NA | CASSFYGARNTGELFF
NA | TRBV7-6 | NA | CASSLATPVNEQFF
NA | TRBV29-1 | TRBD2 | CSVRAGAHYEQYF
NA | TRBV13 | NA | CASSGDRDTEAFF
NA | TRBV15 | NA | CATSREREGGSEKLFF
NA | TRBV13 | NA | CASSMGLRETQYF
NA | TRBV12-3/TRBV12-4 | TRBD1 | CASSPRWDRGLVGYTF
NA | TRBV12-5 | TRBD2 | CASGLVTPSGGLEINEQFF
NA | TRBV28 | NA | CASSSIGGGEQFF